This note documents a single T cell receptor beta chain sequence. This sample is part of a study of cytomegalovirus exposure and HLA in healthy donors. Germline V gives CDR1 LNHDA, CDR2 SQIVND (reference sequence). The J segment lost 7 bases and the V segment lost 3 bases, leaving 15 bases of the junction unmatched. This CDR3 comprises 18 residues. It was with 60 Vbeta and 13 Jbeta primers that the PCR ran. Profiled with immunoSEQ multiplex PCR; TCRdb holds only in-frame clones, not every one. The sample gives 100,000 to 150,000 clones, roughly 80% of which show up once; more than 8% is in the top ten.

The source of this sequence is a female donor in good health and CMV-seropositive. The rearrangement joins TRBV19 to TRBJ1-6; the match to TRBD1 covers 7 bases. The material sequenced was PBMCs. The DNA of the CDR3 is TGTGCCAGTAGTATTTCTGGGTTCAGACAGGGCGCAAATTCACCCCTCCACTTT. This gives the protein CASSISGFRQGANSPLHF.